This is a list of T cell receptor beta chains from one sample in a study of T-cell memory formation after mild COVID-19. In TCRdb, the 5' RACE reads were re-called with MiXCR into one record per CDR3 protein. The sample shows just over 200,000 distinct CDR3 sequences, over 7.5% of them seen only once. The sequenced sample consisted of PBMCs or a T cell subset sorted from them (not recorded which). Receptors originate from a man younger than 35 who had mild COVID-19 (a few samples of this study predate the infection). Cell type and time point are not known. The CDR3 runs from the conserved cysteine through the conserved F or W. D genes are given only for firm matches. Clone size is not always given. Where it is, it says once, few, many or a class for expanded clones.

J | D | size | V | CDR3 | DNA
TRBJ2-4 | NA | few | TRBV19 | CASSIGLRHIQYF | TGTGCCAGTAGTATTGGTCTTCGGCACATTCAGTACTTC
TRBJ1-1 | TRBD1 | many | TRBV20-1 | CSSRQGWNTEAFF | TGCAGTTCGCGACAGGGGTGGAACACTGAAGCTTTCTTT
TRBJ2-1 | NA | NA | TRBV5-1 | CASTPAGWSDNEQFF | TGCGCCAGCACTCCAGCAGGGTGGTCGGATAATGAGCAGTTCTTC
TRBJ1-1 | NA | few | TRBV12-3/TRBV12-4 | CASSLLREAFF | TGTGCCAGCAGTTTGCTCAGGGAAGCTTTCTTT
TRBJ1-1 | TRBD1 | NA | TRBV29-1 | CSVGQGSNTEAFF | TGCAGCGTCGGACAGGGGTCGAACACTGAAGCTTTCTTT
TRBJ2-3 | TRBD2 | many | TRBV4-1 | CASSRLARLAGRTDTQYF | TGCGCCAGCAGCCGGTTAGCGAGACTAGCGGGGCGCACAGATACGCAGTATTTT
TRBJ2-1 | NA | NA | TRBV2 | CASSVLSGDSEQFF | TGTGCCAGCAGCGTATTATCAGGGGATAGTGAGCAGTTCTTC
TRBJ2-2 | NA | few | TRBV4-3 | CASSHPGVDTGELFF | TGCGCCAGCAGCCACCCGGGGGTCGACACCGGGGAGCTGTTTTTT
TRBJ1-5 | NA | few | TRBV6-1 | CASSEHWTTDQPQHF | TGTGCCAGCAGTGAACATTGGACAACCGATCAGCCCCAGCATTTT
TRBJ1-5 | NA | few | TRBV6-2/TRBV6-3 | CASESSGQPQHF | TGTGCCAGCGAATCATCCGGCCAGCCCCAGCATTTT
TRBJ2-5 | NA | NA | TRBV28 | CASSLSSRPETQYF | TGTGCCAGCAGTTTATCGTCTAGACCAGAGACCCAGTACTTC
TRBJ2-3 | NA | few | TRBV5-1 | CASSLALDPTDTQYF | TGCGCCAGCAGCTTGGCCTTGGACCCCACAGATACGCAGTATTTT
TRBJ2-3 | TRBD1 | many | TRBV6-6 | CASSWGQGTRTQYF | TGTGCCAGCAGTTGGGGACAGGGCACTAGAACGCAGTATTTT
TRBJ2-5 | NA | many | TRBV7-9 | CASSFDRQETQYF | TGTGCCAGCAGCTTCGACAGGCAAGAGACCCAGTACTTC
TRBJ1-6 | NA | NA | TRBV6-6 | CASTGRNSPLHF | TGTGCCAGCACTGGAAGGAATTCACCCCTCCACTTT
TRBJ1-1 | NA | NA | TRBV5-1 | CASSLQDDTEAFF | TGCGCCAGCAGCTTGCAGGACGACACTGAAGCTTTCTTT
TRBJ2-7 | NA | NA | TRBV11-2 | CASSPSTRSYEQYF | TGTGCCAGCAGCCCCTCGACAAGATCCTACGAGCAGTACTTC
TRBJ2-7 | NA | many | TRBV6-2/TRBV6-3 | CASGHESSYEQYF | TGTGCCAGTGGACATGAGAGCTCCTACGAGCAGTACTTC
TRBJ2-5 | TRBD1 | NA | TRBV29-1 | CAGRDRDFQETQYF | TGCGCGGGGCGGGACAGGGATTTCCAAGAGACCCAGTACTTC
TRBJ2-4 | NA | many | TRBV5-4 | CASSLGGMGKNIQYF | TGTGCCAGCAGCTTGGGAGGGATGGGCAAAAACATTCAGTACTTC
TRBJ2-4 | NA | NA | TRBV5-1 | CASSGGGASLSNIQYF | TGCGCCAGCAGCGGAGGGGGGGCCTCCCTAAGTAACATTCAGTACTTC
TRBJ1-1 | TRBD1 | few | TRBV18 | CASSPTQQGRTEAFF | TGTGCCAGCTCACCTACCCAACAGGGGAGGACTGAAGCTTTCTTT
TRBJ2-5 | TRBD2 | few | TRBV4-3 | CASSQRLAGGGQETQYF | TGCGCCAGCAGCCAAAGACTAGCGGGGGGAGGCCAAGAGACCCAGTACTTC
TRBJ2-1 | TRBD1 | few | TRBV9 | CASSVTGGGNEQFF | TGTGCCAGCAGCGTGACAGGGGGCGGGAATGAGCAGTTCTTC
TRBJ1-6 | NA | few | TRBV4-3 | CASSPQGSYNSPLHF | TGCGCCAGCAGCCCACAGGGATCCTATAATTCACCCCTCCACTTT
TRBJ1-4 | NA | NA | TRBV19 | CASSAWQGGEKLFF | TGTGCCAGTTCAGCATGGCAGGGAGGTGAAAAACTGTTTTTT
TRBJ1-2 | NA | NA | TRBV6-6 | CASSYPPGWSYGYTF | TGTGCCAGCAGTTACCCCCCGGGCTGGAGCTATGGCTACACCTTC
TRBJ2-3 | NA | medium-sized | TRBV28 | CASSRDGTDTQYF | TGTGCCAGCAGCAGGGATGGCACAGATACGCAGTATTTT
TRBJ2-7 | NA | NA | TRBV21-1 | CASSIHNEQYF | TGTGCCAGCAGCATCCATAACGAGCAGTACTTC
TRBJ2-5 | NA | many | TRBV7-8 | CASSLRDGAQETQYF | TGTGCCAGCAGCTTAAGGGACGGAGCTCAAGAGACCCAGTACTTC
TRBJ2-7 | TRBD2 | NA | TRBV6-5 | CASSTAGSGEQYF | TGTGCCAGCAGCACAGCGGGGTCGGGTGAGCAGTACTTC
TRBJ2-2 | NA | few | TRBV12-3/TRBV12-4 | CASTLGAAGELFF | TGTGCCAGCACCCTCGGGGCTGCCGGGGAGCTGTTTTTT
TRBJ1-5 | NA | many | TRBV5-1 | CASSLGWGGDQPQHF | TGCGCCAGCAGCTTGGGATGGGGGGGCGATCAGCCCCAGCATTTT
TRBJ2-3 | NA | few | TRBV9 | CASSPILGGPDTQYF | TGTGCCAGCAGCCCCATACTGGGGGGCCCAGATACGCAGTATTTT
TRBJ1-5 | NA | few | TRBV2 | CASSVGSDQPQHF | TGTGCCAGCAGTGTAGGGTCGGATCAGCCCCAGCATTTT
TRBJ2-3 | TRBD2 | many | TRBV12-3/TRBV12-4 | CASSSSQRGLAGTDTQYF | TGTGCCAGCAGTTCTTCACAGCGGGGACTAGCGGGCACAGATACGCAGTATTTT
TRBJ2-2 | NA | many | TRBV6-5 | CASRGYGELFF | TGTGCCAGCAGGGGGTACGGGGAGCTGTTTTTT
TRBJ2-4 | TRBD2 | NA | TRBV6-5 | CASSYSSGGAGNIQYF | TGTGCCAGCAGTTACTCTAGCGGGGGGGCCGGGAACATTCAGTACTTC
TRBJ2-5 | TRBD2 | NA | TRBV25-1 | CASGLAGWYQETQYF | TGTGCCAGTGGACTAGCGGGGTGGTACCAAGAGACCCAGTACTTC
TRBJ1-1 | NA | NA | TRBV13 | CASSLGKYTEAFF | TGTGCCAGCAGCTTAGGGAAGTACACTGAAGCTTTCTTT
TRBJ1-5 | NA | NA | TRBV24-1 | CATSDTPEEKPQHF | TGTGCCACCAGTGATACCCCAGAGGAGAAGCCCCAGCATTTT
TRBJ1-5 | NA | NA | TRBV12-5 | CASGPPTRIDQPQHF | TGTGCTAGTGGTCCCCCGACCCGGATTGATCAGCCCCAGCATTTT
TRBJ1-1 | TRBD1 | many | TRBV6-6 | CASSTILPRYPGQGAEAFF | TGTGCCAGCAGCACTATTCTCCCTAGATATCCGGGACAGGGGGCTGAAGCTTTCTTT
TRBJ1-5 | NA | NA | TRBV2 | CASSESTVQPQHF | TGTGCCAGCAGTGAATCTACGGTGCAGCCCCAGCATTTT
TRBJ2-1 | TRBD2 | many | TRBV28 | CASSPPPSGGTHEQFF | TGTGCCAGCAGTCCCCCCCCTAGCGGGGGGACCCATGAGCAGTTCTTC
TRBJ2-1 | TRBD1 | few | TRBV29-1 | CSVKTGSNEQFF | TGCAGCGTTAAGACAGGGTCCAATGAGCAGTTCTTC